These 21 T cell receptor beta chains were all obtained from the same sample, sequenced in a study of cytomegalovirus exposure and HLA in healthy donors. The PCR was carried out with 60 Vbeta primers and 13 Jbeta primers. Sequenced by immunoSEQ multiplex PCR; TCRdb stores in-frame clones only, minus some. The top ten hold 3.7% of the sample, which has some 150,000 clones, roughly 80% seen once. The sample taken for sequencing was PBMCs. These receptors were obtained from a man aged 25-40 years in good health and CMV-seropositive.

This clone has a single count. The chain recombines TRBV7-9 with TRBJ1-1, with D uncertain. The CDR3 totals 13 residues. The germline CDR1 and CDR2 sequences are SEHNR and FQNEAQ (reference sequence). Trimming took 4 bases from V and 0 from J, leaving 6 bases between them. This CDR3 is CASSSTLNTEAFF. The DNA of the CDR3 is TGTGCCAGCAGCTCGACACTGAACACTGAAGCTTTCTTT.

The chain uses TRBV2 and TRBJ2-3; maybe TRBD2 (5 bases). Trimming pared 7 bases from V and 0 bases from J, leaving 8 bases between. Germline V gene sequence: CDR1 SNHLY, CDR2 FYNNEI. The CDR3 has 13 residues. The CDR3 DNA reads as TGTGCCAGCATGGGGAGTAGCACAGATACGCAGTATTTT. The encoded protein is CASMGSSTDTQYF. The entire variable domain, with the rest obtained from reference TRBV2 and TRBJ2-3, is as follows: EPEVTQTPSHQVTQMGQEVILRCVPISNHLYFYWYRQILGQKVEFLVSFYNNEISEKSEIFDDQFSVERPDGSNFTLKIRSTKLEDSAMYFCASMGSSTDTQYFGPGTRLTVL.

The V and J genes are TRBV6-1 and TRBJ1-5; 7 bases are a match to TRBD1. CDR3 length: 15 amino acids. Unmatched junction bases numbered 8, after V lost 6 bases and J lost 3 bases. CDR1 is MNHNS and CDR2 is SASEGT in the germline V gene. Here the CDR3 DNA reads TGTGCCAGCAGCACCGAGGGACAGAACAATCAGCCCCAGCATTTT. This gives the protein CASSTEGQNNQPQHF.

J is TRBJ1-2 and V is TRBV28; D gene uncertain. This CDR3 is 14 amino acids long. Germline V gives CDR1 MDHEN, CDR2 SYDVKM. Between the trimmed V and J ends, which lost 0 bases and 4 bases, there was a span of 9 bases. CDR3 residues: CASSLWGDGYGYTF. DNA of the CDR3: TGTGCCAGCAGTTTATGGGGAGATGGCTATGGCTACACCTTC.

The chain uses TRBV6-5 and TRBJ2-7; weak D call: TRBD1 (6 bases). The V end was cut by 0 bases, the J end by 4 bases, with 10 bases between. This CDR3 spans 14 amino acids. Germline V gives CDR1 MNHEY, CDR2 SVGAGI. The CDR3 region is CASSYSGAKYEQYF. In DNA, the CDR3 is TGTGCCAGCAGTTACTCGGGGGCGAAATACGAGCAGTACTTC.

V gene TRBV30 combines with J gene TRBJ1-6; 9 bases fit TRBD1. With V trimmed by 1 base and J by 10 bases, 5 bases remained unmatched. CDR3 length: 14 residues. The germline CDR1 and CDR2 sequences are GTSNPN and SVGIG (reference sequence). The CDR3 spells CAWSETGGPSPLHF. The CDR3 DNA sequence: TGTGCCTGGAGTGAGACAGGGGGTCCCTCACCCCTCCACTTT.

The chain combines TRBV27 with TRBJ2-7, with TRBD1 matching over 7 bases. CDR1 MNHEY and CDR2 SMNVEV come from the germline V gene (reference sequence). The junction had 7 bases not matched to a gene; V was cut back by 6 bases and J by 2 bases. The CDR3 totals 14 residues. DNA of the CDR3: TGTGCCAGCAGCTCCCGGGACAGAACCTACGAGCAGTACTTC. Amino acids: CASSSRDRTYEQYF.

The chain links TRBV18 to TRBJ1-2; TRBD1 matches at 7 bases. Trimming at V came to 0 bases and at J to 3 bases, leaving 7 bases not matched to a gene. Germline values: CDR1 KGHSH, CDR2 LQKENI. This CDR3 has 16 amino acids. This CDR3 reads CASSPPEGAGDYGYTF. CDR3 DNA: TGTGCCAGCTCACCACCAGAGGGGGCAGGGGACTATGGCTACACCTTC.

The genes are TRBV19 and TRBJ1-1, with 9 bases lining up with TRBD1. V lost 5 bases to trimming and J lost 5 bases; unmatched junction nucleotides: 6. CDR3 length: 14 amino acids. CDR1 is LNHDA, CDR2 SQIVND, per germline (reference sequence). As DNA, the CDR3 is TGTGCCAGTAGTGGGGGACAGGGAGGGACTGAAGCTTTCTTT. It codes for CASSGGQGGTEAFF.

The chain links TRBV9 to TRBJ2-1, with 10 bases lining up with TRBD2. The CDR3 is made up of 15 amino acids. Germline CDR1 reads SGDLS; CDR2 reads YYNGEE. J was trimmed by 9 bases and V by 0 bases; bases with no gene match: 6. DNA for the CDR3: TGTGCCAGCAGCGTAGCTAGCGGGGGTTTTCTTGAGCAGTTCTTC. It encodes CASSVASGGFLEQFF.

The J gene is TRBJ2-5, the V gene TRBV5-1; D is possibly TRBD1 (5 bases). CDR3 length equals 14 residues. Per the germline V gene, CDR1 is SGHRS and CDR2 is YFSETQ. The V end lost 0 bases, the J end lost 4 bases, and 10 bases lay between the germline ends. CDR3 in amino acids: CASSLDRPGETQYF. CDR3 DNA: TGCGCCAGCAGCTTGGACAGGCCGGGAGAGACCCAGTACTTC.

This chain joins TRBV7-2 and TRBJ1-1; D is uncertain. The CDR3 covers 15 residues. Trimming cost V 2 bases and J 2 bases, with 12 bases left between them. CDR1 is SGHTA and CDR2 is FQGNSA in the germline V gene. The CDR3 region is CASSLSGIGNTEAFF. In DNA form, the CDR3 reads TGTGCCAGCAGCTTATCGGGTATTGGAAACACTGAAGCTTTCTTT.

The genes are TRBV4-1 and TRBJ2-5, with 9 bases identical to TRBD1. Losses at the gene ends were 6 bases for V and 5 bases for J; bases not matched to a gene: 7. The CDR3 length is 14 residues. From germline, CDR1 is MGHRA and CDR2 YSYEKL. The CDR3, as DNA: TGCGCCAGCAGTCAACAGGGGGCAGGGGAGACCCAGTACTTC. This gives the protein CASSQQGAGETQYF.

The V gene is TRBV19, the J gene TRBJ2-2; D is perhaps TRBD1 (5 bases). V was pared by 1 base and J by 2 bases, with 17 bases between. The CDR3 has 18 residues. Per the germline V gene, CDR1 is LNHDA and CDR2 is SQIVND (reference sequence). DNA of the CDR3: TGTGCCAGTAGTATAGGGTGGTTTCGGCAGGGTAACACCGGGGAGCTGTTTTTT. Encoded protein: CASSIGWFRQGNTGELFF.

The CDR3 DNA reads as TGTGCCAGCAGTGATAGCACCAGGACAGGCGGCTACGAGCAGTACTTC. Its protein is CASSDSTRTGGYEQYF. J is TRBJ2-7 and V is TRBV25-1; 7 nucleotides agree with TRBD1. The length of the CDR3 is 16 residues. Germline loops: CDR1 MGHDK, CDR2 SYGVNS. Trimming took 3 bases from V and 3 from J; bases not matched to a gene: 11.

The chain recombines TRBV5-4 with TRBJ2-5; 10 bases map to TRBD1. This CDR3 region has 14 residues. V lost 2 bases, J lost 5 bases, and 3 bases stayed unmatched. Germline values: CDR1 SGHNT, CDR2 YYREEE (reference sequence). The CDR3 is CASSLDRGHETQYF. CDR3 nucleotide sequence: TGTGCCAGCAGCTTAGACAGGGGGCACGAGACCCAGTACTTC.

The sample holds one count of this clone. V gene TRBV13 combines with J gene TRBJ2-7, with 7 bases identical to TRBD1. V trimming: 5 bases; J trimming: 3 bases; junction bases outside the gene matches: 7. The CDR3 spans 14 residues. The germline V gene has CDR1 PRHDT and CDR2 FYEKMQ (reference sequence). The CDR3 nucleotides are TGTGCCAGCAGCAATACAGGGGTGGGCTACGAGCAGTACTTC. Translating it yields CASSNTGVGYEQYF.

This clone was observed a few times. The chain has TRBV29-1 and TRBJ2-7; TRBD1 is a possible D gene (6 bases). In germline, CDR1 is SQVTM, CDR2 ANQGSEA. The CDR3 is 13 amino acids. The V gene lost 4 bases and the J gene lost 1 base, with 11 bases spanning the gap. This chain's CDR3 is CSVATGQSYEQYF. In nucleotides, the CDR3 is TGCAGCGTTGCGACAGGTCAATCCTACGAGCAGTACTTC.

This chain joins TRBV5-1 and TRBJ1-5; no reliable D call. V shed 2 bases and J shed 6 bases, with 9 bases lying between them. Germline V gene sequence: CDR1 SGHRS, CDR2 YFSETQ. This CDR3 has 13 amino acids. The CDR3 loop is CASSLAEGQPQHF. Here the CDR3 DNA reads TGCGCCAGCAGCTTAGCGGAGGGTCAGCCCCAGCATTTT.

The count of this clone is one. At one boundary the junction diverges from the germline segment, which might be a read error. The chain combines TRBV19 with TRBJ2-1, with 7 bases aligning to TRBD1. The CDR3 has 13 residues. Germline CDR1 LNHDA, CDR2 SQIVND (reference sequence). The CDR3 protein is CASSLDRDNEQFF. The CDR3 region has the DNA TGTGCCAGTAGTCTAGACAGGGACAATGAGCAGTTCTTC.

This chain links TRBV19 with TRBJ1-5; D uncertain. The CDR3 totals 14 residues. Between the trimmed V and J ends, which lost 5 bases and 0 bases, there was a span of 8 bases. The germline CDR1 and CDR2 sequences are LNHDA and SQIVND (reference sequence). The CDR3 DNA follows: TGTGCCAGTAGTTGGCAAACTAGCAATCAGCCCCAGCATTTT. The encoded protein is CASSWQTSNQPQHF.